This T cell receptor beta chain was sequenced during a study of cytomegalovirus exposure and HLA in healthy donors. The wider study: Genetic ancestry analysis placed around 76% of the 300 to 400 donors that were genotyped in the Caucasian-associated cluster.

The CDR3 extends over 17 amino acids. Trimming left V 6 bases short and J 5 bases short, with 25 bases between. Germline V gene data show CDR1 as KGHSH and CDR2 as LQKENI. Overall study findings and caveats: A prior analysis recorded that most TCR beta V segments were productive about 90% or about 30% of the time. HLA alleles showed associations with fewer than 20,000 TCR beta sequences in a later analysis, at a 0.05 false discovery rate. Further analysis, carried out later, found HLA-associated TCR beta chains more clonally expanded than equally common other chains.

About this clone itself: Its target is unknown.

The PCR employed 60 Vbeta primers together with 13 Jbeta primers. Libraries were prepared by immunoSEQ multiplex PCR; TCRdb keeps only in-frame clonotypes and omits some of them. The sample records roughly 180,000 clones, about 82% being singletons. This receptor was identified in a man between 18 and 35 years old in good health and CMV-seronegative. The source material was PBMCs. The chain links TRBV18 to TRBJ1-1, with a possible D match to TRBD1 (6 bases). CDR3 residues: CASSPLQIGRGWTEAFF. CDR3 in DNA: TGTGCCAGCTCCCCGCTACAAATTGGCAGGGGTTGGACTGAAGCTTTCTTT.